The 7 T cell receptor beta chains in this list originate from one sample, sequenced in a study of cytomegalovirus exposure and HLA in healthy donors. Libraries were prepared by immunoSEQ multiplex PCR; TCRdb keeps only in-frame clonotypes and omits some of them. Of some 150,000 clones in the sample, 70% to 90% were seen once. The sequenced sample consisted of PBMCs. These receptors originate from a woman under 30 in good health and CMV-seropositive.

This chain connects TRBV10-1 to TRBJ1-1; perhaps TRBD1 as D (6 bases). This CDR3 contains 13 residues. The V gene lost 6 bases and the J gene lost 1 base, with 9 bases spanning the gap. Germline CDR1 reads WNHNN; CDR2 reads SYGVQD (reference sequence). CDR3 amino acids: CASRDSSNTEAFF. CDR3 DNA: TGCGCCAGCAGGGACAGTTCGAACACTGAAGCTTTCTTT.

V usage is TRBV28 and J usage is TRBJ1-1; 10 positions match TRBD1. The V segment lost 8 bases and the J segment 1 base; nucleotides outside the gene matches: 7. Germline assignment: CDR1 MDHEN and CDR2 SYDVKM. This CDR3 has 15 amino acids. The CDR3 region has the DNA TGTGCCAGCCGGGACAGGGGAAATAGGAACACTGAAGCTTTCTTT. Translated, it gives CASRDRGNRNTEAFF.

V usage is TRBV2 and J usage is TRBJ1-3; tentative D call: TRBD1 (6 bases). V lost 0 bases, J lost 2 bases, and 8 bases lay in between. The CDR3 is 15 residues long. The V gene's germline CDR1 is SNHLY and CDR2 FYNNEI. The CDR3 coding sequence is TGTGCCAGCAGTGAAGCCAGGGGCACTGGAAACACCATATATTTT. Translating it yields CASSEARGTGNTIYF.

The V gene is TRBV6-1, the J gene TRBJ1-1; D is unclear. From germline, CDR1 is MNHNS and CDR2 SASEGT. V lost 0 bases and J 8 bases, leaving 10 bases between the germline ends. CDR3 size: 13 residues. CDR3 sequence: CASSEAAPHEAFF. Here the CDR3 DNA reads TGTGCCAGCAGTGAAGCTGCCCCACACGAAGCTTTCTTT.

V usage is TRBV5-5 and J usage is TRBJ1-1, with TRBD1 identical over 7 bases. Germline V gives CDR1 SGHKS, CDR2 YYEKEE (reference sequence). Trimming removed 5 bases from V and 0 bases from J; junction bases left unmatched: 4. The CDR3 consists of 14 residues. In DNA, the CDR3 is TGTGCCAGCAGTCTGAGGGGGCTGAACACTGAAGCTTTCTTT. Translation: CASSLRGLNTEAFF.

The V and J genes are TRBV4-3 and TRBJ2-1; perhaps TRBD1 as D (5 bases). The germline V gene encodes CDR1 LGHNA and CDR2 YSLEER. The CDR3 has 14 residues. Trimming cost V 1 base and J 5 bases, with 9 bases left between them. CDR3 nucleotides: TGCGCCAGCAGCCAAGCCTGGGGCGACAATGAGCAGTTCTTC. Amino acids: CASSQAWGDNEQFF.

This chain links TRBV7-9 with TRBJ2-3, with D perhaps matching TRBD2 (5 bases). CDR3 length: 14 residues. With 6 bases removed from V and 0 bases from J, the gap between germline ends came to 10 bases. Germline CDR1 is SEHNR and CDR2 is FQNEAQ (reference sequence). The CDR3, as DNA: TGTGCCAGCAGACGGGGAGCTAGCACAGATACGCAGTATTTT. Translation: CASRRGASTDTQYF.